The 8 T cell receptor beta chains below were found in one sample sequenced in a study of T cell responses to AZD1222 COVID-19 vaccine. This table comes from immunoSEQ multiplex PCR, and its TCRdb copy is limited to in-frame clones, with some not included. The table lists approximately 160,000 clones, approximately 86% of them singletons, with around 2.6% in the top ten. Specimen: peripheral blood, collected on day 0 of AZD1222 vaccination. Source of these receptors: an adult in good health.

This clone was recorded a few times. This chain uses TRBV28 with TRBJ1-6; maybe TRBD1 (6 bases). Germline lookup yields CDR1 MDHEN and CDR2 SYDVKM. The CDR3 length is 15 residues. V lost 6 bases to trimming and J lost 7 bases, with 16 bases between them. The CDR3 here is CASRGGTPGNSPLHF. CDR3 in DNA: TGTGCCAGCAGAGGGGGGACACCTGGAAATTCACCCCTCCACTTT. Based on the CDR3 plus reference TRBV28 and TRBJ1-6, the full variable domain is DVKVTQSSRYLVKRTGEKVFLECVQDMDHENMFWYRQDPGLGLRLIYFSYDVKMKEKGDIPEGYSVSREKKERFSLILESASTNQTSMYLCASRGGTPGNSPLHFGNGTRLTVT.

V is TRBV18 and J is TRBJ1-5; D call uncertain. This CDR3 contains 16 residues. In germline, CDR1 is KGHSH, CDR2 LQKENI. The germline V and J ends were trimmed by 3 bases and 3 bases, with 15 bases remaining between them. Here the CDR3 DNA reads TGTGCCAGCTCACCTTTAGGGAGGGATTACAATCAGCCCCAGCATTTT. Protein sequence: CASSPLGRDYNQPQHF. Variable domain in full (rest from reference TRBV18 and TRBJ1-5): NAGVMQNPRHLVRRRGQEARLRCSPMKGHSHVYWYRQLPEEGLKFMVYLQKENIIDESGMPKERFSAEFPKEGPSILRIQQVVRGDSAAYFCASSPLGRDYNQPQHFGDGTRLSIL.

V usage is TRBV29-1 and J usage is TRBJ1-2, with D perhaps matching TRBD1 (5 bases). Germline CDR1 and CDR2: SQVTM and ANQGSEA. This CDR3 has 13 residues. V shed 5 bases and J shed 5 bases, with 15 bases lying between them. The CDR3 bases are TGCAGCGTTCGTCACAGGTTAAGTTATGGCTACACCTTC. Amino acids: CSVRHRLSYGYTF.

CDR3 region: CASSRGRALIELNEQFF. The CDR3 coding sequence is TGTGCCAGCAGCCGCGGGAGGGCTCTTATCGAGTTAAATGAGCAGTTCTTC. The V gene is TRBV5-4, the J gene TRBJ2-1, with 9 positions matching TRBD2. Germline V gene sequence: CDR1 SGHNT, CDR2 YYREEE (reference sequence). V shed 4 bases and J 7 bases; nucleotides not matched to a gene: 15. This CDR3 has 17 residues.

CDR3 sequence: CASSQDRPGQGGYEQYF. CDR3 sequence (DNA): TGTGCCAGCAGCCAAGACCGTCCGGGACAGGGAGGCTACGAGCAGTACTTC. This chain links TRBV14 with TRBJ2-7; TRBD1 matches at 9 bases. The length of the CDR3 is 17 residues. J lost 3 bases, V lost 0 bases, and 9 bases had no gene match. Germline V CDR1 and CDR2: SGHDN, FVKESK. The entire variable domain, with the rest obtained from reference TRBV14 and TRBJ2-7, is as follows: EAGVTQFPSHSVIEKGQTVTLRCDPISGHDNLYWYRRVMGKEIKFLLHFVKESKQDESGMPNNRFLAERTGGTYSTLKVQPAELEDSGVYFCASSQDRPGQGGYEQYFGPGTRLTVT.

The V call is TRBV12-3 or TRBV12-4, the J call TRBJ2-7; D not certain. This CDR3 comprises 12 residues. Trimming removed 6 bases at V and 3 bases at J, with 9 bases between. The CDR3 sequence is CASSFGDYEQYF. CDR3 sequence (DNA): TGTGCCAGCAGCTTTGGGGACTACGAGCAGTACTTC.

This clone is a singleton in its sample. V is TRBV18 and J is TRBJ2-3; D is possibly TRBD2 (6 bases). Trimming removed 2 bases from V and 8 bases from J, with 14 bases in between. Germline assignment: CDR1 KGHSH and CDR2 LQKENI. The CDR3 spans 14 residues. This chain's CDR3 is CASSPNADGGTQYF. CDR3 nucleotide sequence: TGTGCCAGCTCACCAAATGCCGACGGGGGTACGCAGTATTTT.

The CDR3 sequence: CASSTTGDNGYTF. CDR3 bases: TGTGCCAGCAGTACCACAGGGGATAACGGCTACACCTTC. The rearrangement links TRBV28 to TRBJ1-2; 7 bases line up with TRBD1. Germline CDR1 reads MDHEN; CDR2 reads SYDVKM. V shed 5 bases and J 8 bases; nucleotides not matched to a gene: 8. The CDR3 runs to 13 residues.